The 21 T cell receptor beta chains reported below all come from one sample, sequenced in a study of CD8 T cells in ankylosing spondylitis. TCRdb reprocessed the 5' RACE reads with MiXCR, giving one entry per CDR3 protein. Of some 350,000 distinct CDR3 sequences listed, 14% to 15% are singletons. The sequenced material came from blood, either unsorted or a sorted T cell fraction (not recorded which). Every receptor here comes from a male donor with ankylosing spondylitis or in good health (not recorded which).

In nucleotides, the CDR3 is TGTGCCACCAGTGACTCTAGAGTAACCGGGGAGCTGTTTTTT. Its translation: CATSDSRVTGELFF. This chain connects TRBV24-1 to TRBJ2-2; D uncertain. Germline CDR1 KGHDR, CDR2 SFDVKD. The ends were cut back, 4 bases at V and 5 bases at J, with 10 bases in the middle. The CDR3 has 14 residues.

The sample holds a few counts of this clonotype. The gene calls are TRBV5-1 and TRBJ2-7; 11 bases map to TRBD1. This CDR3 has 15 amino acids. Germline V lookup: CDR1 SGHRS, CDR2 YFSETQ. Germline trimming cut 2 bases from V and 4 bases from J; bases unmatched to any gene: 5. The CDR3 spells CASSFPGQGVYEQYF. DNA for the CDR3: TGCGCCAGCAGCTTCCCGGGACAGGGGGTATACGAGCAGTACTTC.

The V call is TRBV7-2, the J call TRBJ2-1, with TRBD1 matching over 7 bases. The J segment lost 7 bases and the V segment lost 5 bases, leaving 8 bases of the junction unmatched. Per germline, CDR1 SGHTA and CDR2 FQGNSA. This CDR3 spans 14 amino acids. The CDR3 reads CASSRQGSGNEQFF. CDR3 DNA sequence: TGTGCCAGCAGCCGACAGGGATCGGGAAATGAGCAGTTCTTC.

This sequence joins TRBV3-1 and TRBJ2-7; perhaps D is TRBD1 or TRBD2 (7 bases each). The CDR3 loop spans 14 amino acids. Trimming removed 5 bases from V and 7 bases from J, with 18 bases in between. CDR1 LGHDT and CDR2 YNNKEL come from the germline V gene (reference sequence). CDR3 in DNA: TGTGCCAGCAGCACCGTCCAGGGGGGAGGGGAGCAGTACTTC. The encoded protein is CASSTVQGGGEQYF.

This clonotype was picked up a small number of times. CDR3 residues: CSAPDRTRGLFF. The CDR3 DNA is TGCAGTGCGCCTGACCGCACCAGGGGGCTGTTTTTT. The chain couples TRBV20-1 to TRBJ2-2; D is possibly TRBD1 (6 bases). The CDR3 consists of 12 residues. Germline V CDR1 and CDR2: DFQATT, SNEGSKA (reference sequence). Trimming removed 6 bases at V and 13 bases at J, with 18 bases between.

The genes are TRBV6-1 and TRBJ2-2; 7 bases agree with TRBD2. Germline V gives CDR1 MNHNS, CDR2 SASEGT. The CDR3 has 15 amino acids. The V and J ends lost 6 bases and 1 base, in that order; junction bases with no gene match: 5. CDR3 sequence reads: CASRILAENTGELFF. Written as DNA, the CDR3 is TGTGCCAGCAGGATCCTAGCGGAGAACACCGGGGAGCTGTTTTTT.

This clonotype was seen only a few times. This chain uses TRBV12-3 or TRBV12-4 with TRBJ2-1; 10 nucleotides line up with TRBD2. CDR3 length equals 16 residues. The trim removed 6 bases at V and 5 bases at J, leaving 10 bases unmatched. The CDR3 protein is CASSRDSGRPHNEQFF. Here the CDR3 DNA reads TGTGCCAGCAGCAGGGATAGCGGGAGGCCCCACAATGAGCAGTTCTTC.

The rearrangement uses TRBV20-1 and TRBJ2-1; D might be TRBD1 or TRBD2, each matching 6 bases. Germline V gives CDR1 DFQATT, CDR2 SNEGSKA (reference sequence). V lost 3 bases to trimming and J lost 2 bases, with 11 bases between them. The CDR3 totals 14 residues. The chain's CDR3 is CSAREGGTYNEQFF. CDR3 bases: TGCAGTGCTAGGGAGGGGGGTACCTACAATGAGCAGTTCTTC.

This clonotype came up a few times. The genes are TRBV11-2 and TRBJ2-3; D unclear. Germline V CDR1 and CDR2: SGHAT, FQNNGV. The CDR3 loop spans 14 amino acids. The ends were cut back, 4 bases at V and 3 bases at J, with 11 bases in the middle. CDR3 loop: CASSSPLRTDTQYF. In nucleotides, the CDR3 is TGTGCCAGCAGCTCCCCCCTCCGGACAGATACGCAGTATTTT. The complete variable domain, with remaining parts taken from reference TRBV11-2 and TRBJ2-3, reads EAGVAQSPRYKIIEKRQSVAFWCNPISGHATLYWYQQILGQGPKLLIQFQNNGVVDDSQLPKDRFSAERLKGVDSTLKIQPAKLEDSAVYLCASSSPLRTDTQYFGPGTRLTVL.

At least ten counts were recorded for this clonotype. The chain employs TRBV5-1 and TRBJ2-1; 7 nucleotides align to TRBD2. The CDR3 consists of 16 residues. Trimming cost V 4 bases and J 6 bases; bases outside gene matches: 13. Germline loops: CDR1 SGHRS, CDR2 YFSETQ. The CDR3 sequence is CASSVTSSGRTNEQFF. The CDR3 coding sequence is TGCGCCAGCAGCGTGACTTCTAGCGGCCGAACCAATGAGCAGTTCTTC.

This chain links TRBV5-1 with TRBJ2-7, with 7 positions matching TRBD1. The V gene end was trimmed by 5 bases and the J gene end by 4 bases; junction bases not matched to a gene: 12. The CDR3 totals 15 residues. Per germline, CDR1 SGHRS and CDR2 YFSETQ. CDR3 sequence (DNA): TGCGCCAGCAGTCGAGACGGGACAGCGGAGTACGAGCAGTACTTC. Protein product: CASSRDGTAEYEQYF.

This clonotype was counted a few times. This CDR3 reads CASSGQGLEQYF. DNA for the CDR3: TGTGCCAGCAGCGGACAGGGTCTCGAGCAGTACTTC. The V gene is TRBV7-9, the J gene TRBJ2-7, with TRBD1 matching 8 bases. The germline V gene has CDR1 SEHNR and CDR2 FQNEAQ (reference sequence). Losses at the gene ends were 5 bases for V and 6 bases for J; bases not matched to a gene: 3. The CDR3 runs to 12 residues.

This clonotype was found many times. CDR3 sequence (DNA): TGTGCCAGCAGCTTGCCAGGACGGGGCTACACCTTC. This codes for CASSLPGRGYTF. The rearrangement uses TRBV5-6 and TRBJ1-2; D is ambiguous. Germline-derived CDR1 and CDR2 are SGHDT and YYEEEE. This CDR3 is built from 12 residues. Deletions cut 1 base from V and 8 bases from J, with 9 bases between.

This clonotype occurred a few times. The genes are TRBV5-1 and TRBJ2-1; TRBD2 is a possible D gene (6 bases). CDR1 SGHRS and CDR2 YFSETQ come from the germline V gene. This CDR3 spans 15 amino acids. Trimming removed 0 bases at V and 2 bases at J, with 9 bases between. The CDR3 DNA follows: TGCGCCAGCAGCTTGGATGGCGGGACCTACAATGAGCAGTTCTTC. Its protein product is CASSLDGGTYNEQFF. Full variable domain (outside the CDR3, taken from reference TRBV5-1 and TRBJ2-1): KAGVTQTPRYLIKTRGQQVTLSCSPISGHRSVSWYQQTPGQGLQFLFEYFSETQRNKGNFPGRFSGRQFSNSRSEMNVSTLELGDSALYLCASSLDGGTYNEQFFGPGTRLTVL.

This chain links TRBV2 with TRBJ2-7; TRBD1 or TRBD2 may be the D gene (5 bases each). This CDR3 contains 13 residues. Germline loops: CDR1 SNHLY, CDR2 FYNNEI. Trimming removed 8 bases from V and 3 bases from J, with 14 bases in between. Written as DNA, the CDR3 is TGTGCCAGCGGGGACCTCAGGGACTACGAGCAGTACTTC. Amino acids: CASGDLRDYEQYF. The full variable domain, in which reference TRBV2 and TRBJ2-7 provide the parts outside the CDR3, is EPEVTQTPSHQVTQMGQEVILRCVPISNHLYFYWYRQILGQKVEFLVSFYNNEISEKSEIFDDQFSVERPDGSNFTLKIRSTKLEDSAMYFCASGDLRDYEQYFGPGTRLTVT.

The genes are TRBV10-2 and TRBJ2-6; tentative D call: TRBD1 (5 bases). Trimming took off 4 bases at V and 4 bases at J, with 11 bases between the two ends. Looked up from germline, CDR1 is WSHSY and CDR2 is SAAADI. The CDR3 is made up of 15 amino acids. CDR3 sequence: CASSVAQGGANVLTF. For the CDR3, the DNA is TGCGCCAGCAGTGTGGCTCAGGGCGGGGCCAACGTCCTGACTTTC.

This clonotype was counted a single time. V and J are TRBV5-1 and TRBJ2-3; 8 bases map to TRBD1. CDR3 length: 14 amino acids. Germline values: CDR1 SGHRS, CDR2 YFSETQ. V was clipped by 2 bases and J by 5 bases; unmatched bases: 4. The CDR3 DNA sequence: TGCGCCAGCAGCTTCCAGGGGGCTTTAGATACGCAGTATTTT. Protein: CASSFQGALDTQYF.

The chain uses TRBV12-3 or TRBV12-4 and TRBJ2-2, with a tentative D call TRBD2 (5 bases). The CDR3 runs to 16 residues. With 6 bases removed from V and 1 base from J, the gap between germline ends came to 15 bases. CDR3 sequence reads: CASSPRQRGNTGELFF. Here the CDR3 DNA reads TGTGCCAGCAGCCCTCGGCAACGGGGGAACACCGGGGAGCTGTTTTTT.

This chain links TRBV5-1 with TRBJ2-7; no clear D. Per the germline V gene, CDR1 is SGHRS and CDR2 is YFSETQ. The CDR3 covers 13 residues. V lost 6 bases, J lost 3 bases, and 13 bases lay in between. CDR3 sequence (DNA): TGCGCCAGCAAGGTGGGCAGGTTCTACGAGCAGTACTTC. This sequence encodes CASKVGRFYEQYF.

This clonotype came up a few times. V is TRBV4-1 and J is TRBJ1-1, with a tentative D call TRBD1 (6 bases). CDR3 length: 17 residues. The V gene lost 4 bases and the J gene lost 3 bases, with 21 bases spanning the gap. Germline V CDR1 and CDR2: MGHRA, YSYEKL. Here the CDR3 reads CASSLTGHPPGDTEAFF. CDR3 nucleotides: TGCGCCAGCAGCCTCACAGGGCATCCTCCCGGGGACACTGAAGCTTTCTTT.

This clonotype was seen a handful of times. The rearrangement links TRBV12-3 or TRBV12-4 to TRBJ2-5; 9 nucleotides match TRBD2. CDR3 length: 16 amino acids. The trim removed 7 bases at V and 5 bases at J, leaving 14 bases unmatched. As DNA, the CDR3 is TGTGCCAGCACTTGGAGTAGCGGGGGCCCTAGGGAGACCCAGTACTTC. This codes for CASTWSSGGPRETQYF.